This T cell receptor beta chain was recorded in a study of T cell responses to AZD1222 COVID-19 vaccine. Findings and caveats of the study: Recipients of two AZD1222 doses showed rising Spike-specific TCR breadth and depth. Females made up more of the donors, who were largely white British, and clonal diversity may have come out too low.

A word on this clone: The antigen remains undetermined.

Repertoires were generated with immunoSEQ multiplex PCR, while TCRdb's copy carries only in-frame clones and drops some. The sample yields about 170,000 clones, about 92% seen once. The receptor comes from an adult in good health. The sample consisted of peripheral blood, taken on day 0 of AZD1222 vaccination.

CDR3 coding DNA: TGTGCCACCAGCAGAGACAGGGCCGTCTCTGGAAACACCATATATTTT. It yields the protein CATSRDRAVSGNTIYF. The chain has TRBV15 and TRBJ1-3; D possibly corresponds to TRBD1 (5 bases). CDR1 and CDR2 (germline): LNHNV, YYDKDF (reference sequence). This CDR3 is 16 amino acids long. Trimming took off 0 bases at V and 0 bases at J, with 9 bases between the two ends.